Sequencing of this T cell receptor (beta chain) was carried out in a study of post-analysis software for immune sequencing data. For the study at large: The patients showed relapsing-remitting, secondary progressive and progressive-relapsing multiple sclerosis courses.

This CDR3 has 16 amino acids. The ends lost 4 bases at V and 2 bases at J; junction bases unmatched: 3. The germline V gene has CDR1 LGHNT and CDR2 FRNRAP. Note on this clonotype: Its antigen is undetermined.

Unique molecular identifiers were carried by the TCR beta cDNA libraries. Input amounts of about 0.95 to 11 million T cells were used. These gave roughly 0.5 million cDNA molecules, so each molecule approximated one T cell. TCRdb ran MiXCR on the PCR reads and lists one entry per CDR3 protein. In the table there are about 820,000 distinct CDR3 sequences, about 57% of which are singletons. Study findings and constraints: Pronounced co-clustering by F measure was evident among identically batched samples. Controls significantly exceeded multiple sclerosis patients in normalized Chao1 diversity. TRBV segments more frequent in patients than in controls numbered roughly 5 and included TRBV5-6, TRBV5-1 and TRBV20-1.

This receptor was identified in a girl between 10 and 17 years old with multiple sclerosis. Sequencing used blood. V usage is TRBV12-5 and J usage is TRBJ2-1; 12 bases agree with TRBD2. The CDR3 protein is CASGYGTSGPYNEQFF. The CDR3 nucleotides are TGTGCTAGTGGTTACGGGACTAGCGGGCCCTACAATGAGCAGTTCTTC.